The 2 T cell receptor beta chains in this list originate from one sample, sequenced in a study of radiotherapy plus CTLA-4 blockade in lung cancer. Some clones are missing from TCRdb's copy, which holds only in-frame ones; the method was immunoSEQ multiplex PCR. The profile shows about 66,000 clones, over 80% of them singletons. The sample here was peripheral blood, taken from a patient treated with radiotherapy plus ipilimumab. Receptors were obtained from a human donor with non-small cell lung cancer who had a partial response to radiotherapy plus ipilimumab.

The chain links TRBV30 to TRBJ2-1; a possible D gene is TRBD1 (6 bases). Trimming removed 5 bases at V and 8 bases at J, with 7 bases between. The CDR3 spans 10 residues. Germline V gives CDR1 GTSNPN, CDR2 SVGIG (reference sequence). The CDR3 DNA reads as TGTGCCTGGGGGGGCGATGAGCAGTTCTTC. Its translation: CAWGGDEQFF.

CDR3 loop: CASSLSLSNRGDRTGELFF. The CDR3 DNA reads TGTGCCAGCAGCTTGTCCCTCTCCAACAGGGGGGATAGGACCGGGGAGCTGTTTTTT. The J gene is TRBJ2-2, the V gene TRBV5-5; 8 bases line up with TRBD1. This CDR3 region has 19 residues. The germline CDR1 and CDR2 sequences are SGHKS and YYEKEE (reference sequence). V shed 1 base, J shed 5 bases, and the junction held 16 bases outside the gene matches.